These 18 T cell receptor beta chains came from one sample sequenced in a study of T cell repertoires in cytomegalovirus infection. These receptors' antigens are unknown. TCRdb passed the reads through MiXCR, listing each CDR3 protein once. The sample includes 450,000 to 600,000 distinct CDR3 sequences, roughly 43% of them seen just once. This specimen consisted of cultured PBMCs, obtained from culture after CMV antigen stimulation. The receptors here all came from a human donor in good health (CMV status not recorded). Some clones in this sample may be carry-over from other donors' samples.

The chain has TRBV18 and TRBJ2-1; 9 nucleotides match TRBD2. Germline assignment: CDR1 KGHSH and CDR2 LQKENI. V lost 3 bases to trimming and J lost 3 bases; unmatched junction nucleotides: 6. CDR3 length equals 16 residues. The DNA of the CDR3 is TGTGCCAGCTCACCTATAGCGGGAGCACTCTACAATGAGCAGTTCTTC. Its translation is CASSPIAGALYNEQFF.

The J gene is TRBJ2-5, the V gene TRBV7-6, with D tentatively TRBD1 (6 bases). Trimming shortened V by 1 base and J by 9 bases, and 12 bases separated the two germline ends. CDR3 length: 13 amino acids. CDR1 is SGHVS, CDR2 FNYEAQ, per germline. The CDR3 nucleotides are TGTGCCAGCAGCTTAGAGAAGGGGGTAGCCCAGTACTTC. It codes for CASSLEKGVAQYF.

The genes are TRBV7-4 and TRBJ2-1, with D maybe TRBD1 (5 bases). The germline CDR1 and CDR2 sequences are SGHVT and SQSDAQ. The CDR3 runs 11 residues. The germline V and J ends were trimmed by 5 bases and 9 bases, with 8 bases remaining between them. For the CDR3, the DNA is TGTGCCAGCAGCCCCAGGGTTGAGCAGTTCTTC. Protein: CASSPRVEQFF.

This clonotype has only a few counts. The chain is built from TRBV7-6 and TRBJ2-1, with 7 bases aligning to TRBD2. CDR1 is SGHVS, CDR2 FNYEAQ, per germline. V gave up 0 bases and J gave up 5 bases; unmatched junction bases: 4. This CDR3 spans 15 amino acids. In DNA, the CDR3 is TGTGCCAGCAGCTTAGCCGGGACTACCGACAATGAGCAGTTCTTC. Its protein product is CASSLAGTTDNEQFF.

This clonotype has just a few counts. This chain connects TRBV20-1 to TRBJ1-1; no definite D call. Trimming removed 2 bases at V and 12 bases at J, with 16 bases between. The CDR3 loop spans 12 amino acids. Germline CDR1 is DFQATT and CDR2 is SNEGSKA (reference sequence). The CDR3 region is CSARFPGVGSFF. The CDR3 DNA sequence: TGCAGTGCTAGATTCCCGGGAGTGGGGTCTTTCTTT.

This clonotype was seen a few times. The gene calls are TRBV20-1 and TRBJ2-3; 8 bases match TRBD2. Unmatched junction bases numbered 10, after V lost 8 bases and J lost 6 bases. The CDR3 consists of 13 residues. The V gene's germline CDR1 is DFQATT and CDR2 SNEGSKA (reference sequence). CDR3 sequence reads: CSPGRARSDTQYF. The CDR3 DNA sequence: TGCAGTCCCGGGAGGGCCAGGAGTGATACGCAGTATTTT.

This clonotype was seen a few times. This rearrangement joins TRBV11-2 to TRBJ2-1; TRBD2 might be the D (6 bases). V dropped 1 base and J dropped 3 bases, with 13 bases sitting between them. In germline, CDR1 is SGHAT, CDR2 FQNNGV. This CDR3 is built from 16 residues. CDR3 in DNA: TGTGCCAGCAGCTTAGGTGGGGGACTCGTCTACAATGAGCAGTTCTTC. It codes for CASSLGGGLVYNEQFF.

Here the CDR3 reads CASSSLTQETQYF. DNA for the CDR3: TGTGCCAGCAGCTCTCTCACCCAAGAGACCCAGTACTTC. The chain combines TRBV7-2 with TRBJ2-5, with D unclear. V dropped 4 bases and J dropped 1 base, with 7 bases sitting between them. Germline CDR1 SGHTA, CDR2 FQGNSA. This CDR3 has 13 residues. Combining the CDR3 with reference TRBV7-2 and TRBJ2-5 gives the whole variable domain GAGVSQSPSNKVTEKGKDVELRCDPISGHTALYWYRQSLGQGLEFLIYFQGNSAPDKSGLPSDRFSAERTGGSVSTLTIQRTQQEDSAVYLCASSSLTQETQYFGPGTRLLVL.

The chain combines TRBV3-1 with TRBJ1-1; D gene uncertain. CDR1 LGHDT and CDR2 YNNKEL come from the germline V gene (reference sequence). Trimming removed 4 bases at V and 0 bases at J, with 12 bases between. CDR3 length: 15 residues. CDR3 sequence: CASSPLRGLNTEAFF. The CDR3 coding sequence is TGTGCCAGCAGCCCGTTAAGAGGGTTGAACACTGAAGCTTTCTTT.

This clonotype appeared a few times. V is TRBV7-2 and J is TRBJ1-5; D possibly corresponds to TRBD1 (5 bases). CDR3 length: 14 residues. Per germline, CDR1 SGHTA and CDR2 FQGNSA. The ends were cut back, 6 bases at V and 5 bases at J, with 14 bases in the middle. The CDR3 DNA sequence: TGTGCCAGCAGTTTTGTACAGGAAGATCAGCCCCAGCATTTT. Translating gives CASSFVQEDQPQHF.

Concerning this clonotype: Without the conserved terminal phenylalanine or tryptophan, this CDR3 likely stems from a read error. It is unclear where the CDR3 begins or ends on the DNA, so no DNA is shown, and the CDR3 is as TCRdb lists it. The V call is TRBV28, the J call TRBJ1-1. Germline V lookup: CDR1 MDHEN, CDR2 SYDVKM. Including both end residues, the CDR3 is 9 amino acids long. CDR3 protein: CASRTDTCG.

This clonotype was found many times. The V call is TRBV7-2, the J call TRBJ2-1; 7 nucleotides agree with TRBD2. From germline, CDR1 is SGHTA and CDR2 FQGNSA. The CDR3 runs 15 residues. V dropped 1 base and J dropped 6; count of bases not matched to a gene: 6. CDR3 bases: TGTGCCAGCAGCTTAGGGGGAGGGCCCGGCAATGAGCAGTTCTTC. Translated, it gives CASSLGGGPGNEQFF.

This clonotype was observed a single time. This chain connects TRBV18 to TRBJ2-3; maybe TRBD2 (8 bases). V was shortened by 6 bases and J by 0 bases, with 16 bases between the two germline ends. Germline values: CDR1 KGHSH, CDR2 LQKENI. This CDR3 has 16 residues. The CDR3 nucleotides are TGTGCCAGCTCCGAGGGGGCTAGCGGGAGCACAGATACGCAGTATTTT. Its protein product is CASSEGASGSTDTQYF.

Worth noting for this clonotype: Compared with germline, one end of the junction differs, possibly owing to a read error. This chain links TRBV11-3 with TRBJ2-7, with D perhaps matching TRBD1 (6 bases). The length of the CDR3 is 13 residues. Germline V lookup: CDR1 SGHNT, CDR2 YENEEA. The CDR3 is CTSAMGAPYEQYF. The CDR3 nucleotides read TGTACCAGCGCCATGGGGGCCCCCTACGAGCAGTACTTC.

The rearrangement uses TRBV6-4 and TRBJ1-5; D not resolved. V lost 5 bases and J 4 bases, leaving 9 bases between the germline ends. This CDR3 has 13 residues. Germline CDR1 and CDR2: MRHNA and SNTAGT. The CDR3 reads CASSPYLNQPQHF. As DNA, the CDR3 is TGTGCCAGCAGTCCCTATTTAAATCAGCCCCAGCATTTT.

This sequence joins TRBV2 and TRBJ2-1; D remains ambiguous. Germline V lookup: CDR1 SNHLY, CDR2 FYNNEI. This CDR3 has 10 residues. Trimming took 8 bases from V and 12 from J, leaving 11 bases between them. The DNA for the CDR3 is TGTGCCAGCCCTAGTTCTCGGCAGTTCTTC. Protein product: CASPSSRQFF.

The chain uses TRBV5-3 and TRBJ2-5; D ambiguous. TRBV5-3 is an open reading frame whose function is uncertain. The CDR3 loop spans 13 amino acids. V lost 8 bases and J 3 bases, leaving 14 bases between the germline ends. The CDR3 bases are TGTGCCAGCAGCACCTACTGGAAAGAGACCCAGTACTTC. Amino acid sequence: CASSTYWKETQYF.

In DNA, the CDR3 is TGCAGTGCTAGAGTGGGGGGCCAAGCGGAGACCCAGTACTTC. This sequence encodes CSARVGGQAETQYF. The gene calls are TRBV20-1 and TRBJ2-5, with D perhaps matching TRBD1 or TRBD2 (6 bases each). V lost 1 base to trimming and J lost 5 bases, with 14 bases between them. The CDR3 has 14 residues. CDR1 is DFQATT, CDR2 SNEGSKA, per germline (reference sequence).